The 2 T cell receptor beta chains given below trace back to one sample, sequenced in a study of OX40 agonist ivuxolimab in advanced cancers. TCRdb's copy holds only in-frame clones and misses some; the assay was immunoSEQ multiplex PCR. In the table there are 70,000 or so clones, nearly 90% of which are singletons. This material consisted of CD4+ or CD8+ T cells sorted from blood, taken in a trial of the OX40 agonist ivuxolimab. The receptors originated from an adult with an advanced solid tumor such as melanoma, head and neck, liver or kidney cancer.

The chain carries TRBV25-1 and TRBJ2-1; 13 nucleotides line up with TRBD2. This CDR3 has 18 residues. The J segment lost 9 bases and the V segment lost 3 bases, leaving 14 bases of the junction unmatched. CDR1 and CDR2 (germline): MGHDK, SYGVNS. CDR3: CASSERTSGRLREREQFF. The CDR3 DNA is TGTGCCAGCAGTGAGCGGACTAGCGGGAGACTTCGGGAGCGTGAGCAGTTCTTC.

This chain uses TRBV7-8 with TRBJ2-7; D not certain. Germline loops: CDR1 SGHVS, CDR2 FQNEAQ. The CDR3 is 17 residues long. V lost 1 base, J lost 3 bases, and 19 bases lay in between. The chain's CDR3 is CASSLGSPGRRSYEQYF. CDR3 nucleotides: TGTGCCAGCAGCTTAGGGTCCCCTGGCAGAAGGAGCTACGAGCAGTACTTC.